Below, 25 T cell receptor beta chains from the same sample are listed, as sequenced in a study of beta chain features in type 1 diabetes. Isolated RNA was reverse transcribed in full, so expressed TCRB transcripts were sequenced. Generated by immunoSEQ multiplex PCR, the TCRdb table keeps only in-frame clones and is missing some. Of a few hundred thousand clones in the sample, approximately 12% were seen once. The material sequenced was naive CD4+ T cells from blood. The receptors stem from a man aged 18 to 29 in good health.

The chain joins TRBV4-2 to TRBJ1-5, with 7 bases lining up with TRBD1. V was pared by 3 bases and J by 5 bases, with 13 bases of the junction left unmatched. This CDR3 comprises 17 residues. CDR1 is LGHNA and CDR2 is YNFKEQ in the germline V gene. CDR3 coding DNA: TGTGCCAGCAGCCAGGACTTACGGACAGGCAGTTATCAGCCCCAGCATTTT. It specifies CASSQDLRTGSYQPQHF.

This clone was counted between two and nine times. The V call is TRBV28, the J call TRBJ2-7; the match to TRBD2 covers 8 bases. The CDR3 runs 16 residues. V lost 7 bases to trimming and J lost 2 bases; unmatched junction nucleotides: 13. Germline V lookup: CDR1 MDHEN, CDR2 SYDVKM. In DNA form, the CDR3 reads TGTGCCAGCACCAAGTTGCAGACTAGCGTGCCCTACGAGCAGTACTTC. Translated: CASTKLQTSVPYEQYF. Full variable domain (remainder filled in from reference TRBV28 and TRBJ2-7): DVKVTQSSRYLVKRTGEKVFLECVQDMDHENMFWYRQDPGLGLRLIYFSYDVKMKEKGDIPEGYSVSREKKERFSLILESASTNQTSMYLCASTKLQTSVPYEQYFGPGTRLTVT.

This clone was seen repeatedly, ten times or more. J is TRBJ2-5 and V is TRBV29-1; 10 positions match TRBD1. Germline V gives CDR1 SQVTM, CDR2 ANQGSEA. The J segment lost 4 bases and the V segment lost 4 bases, leaving 3 bases of the junction unmatched. The CDR3 extends over 13 amino acids. In DNA, the CDR3 is TGCAGCGTTGGTCGGGACAGGGGAGAGACCCAGTACTTC. This codes for CSVGRDRGETQYF.

This clone was detected only a few times. The V gene is TRBV27, the J gene TRBJ2-6; unclear D gene. In germline, CDR1 is MNHEY, CDR2 SMNVEV (reference sequence). Between the trimmed V and J ends, which lost 7 bases and 2 bases, there was a span of 3 bases. The CDR3 contains 12 residues. The CDR3 region is CASTTGANVLTF. CDR3 sequence (DNA): TGTGCCAGCACCACTGGGGCCAACGTCCTGACTTTC.

In this sample, this clone turned up a few times. The rearrangement joins TRBV30 to TRBJ1-5, with 7 bases lining up with TRBD1. The V segment lost 5 bases and the J segment 5 bases; nucleotides outside the gene matches: 6. Germline CDR1 GTSNPN, CDR2 SVGIG (reference sequence). This CDR3 is 13 amino acids long. The CDR3 DNA reads TGTGCCTGGGGTTACAGGGGTTATCAGCCCCAGCATTTT. Residues: CAWGYRGYQPQHF.

The table lists this clone with a few counts. The rearrangement links TRBV4-2 to TRBJ1-2; TRBD1 agrees at 11 bases. Trimming took 3 bases from V and 4 from J; bases not matched to a gene: 4. CDR1 is LGHNA, CDR2 YNFKEQ, per germline. The CDR3 runs 15 residues. In DNA form, the CDR3 reads TGTGCCAGCAGCCATCGGACAGGGGGCAGCTATGGCTACACCTTC. Translating it yields CASSHRTGGSYGYTF.

This clone was counted a few times. This chain uses TRBV30 with TRBJ2-2, with D tentatively TRBD2 (6 bases). The CDR3 totals 14 residues. Germline V gene lookup returns CDR1 GTSNPN and CDR2 SVGIG (reference sequence). V lost 3 bases, J lost 5 bases, and 13 bases lay in between. The CDR3 DNA follows: TGTGCCTGGAGACGGGACTCCTCTACCGGGGAGCTGTTTTTT. Its translation: CAWRRDSSTGELFF.

This clone was detected only a few times. The gene calls are TRBV28 and TRBJ2-7, with 8 bases fitting TRBD2. This CDR3 region has 13 residues. The germline CDR1 and CDR2 sequences are MDHEN and SYDVKM. V gave up 2 bases and J gave up 6 bases; unmatched junction bases: 3. CDR3 bases: TGTGCCAGCAGTTTACACGGGAGGGCCGAGCAGTACTTC. It codes for CASSLHGRAEQYF.

This clone has only a few counts. V and J are TRBV5-1 and TRBJ2-7, with 7 bases that match TRBD1. The CDR3 loop spans 15 amino acids. CDR1 is SGHRS and CDR2 is YFSETQ in the germline V gene. Trimming removed 4 bases from V and 0 bases from J; junction bases left unmatched: 7. The DNA for the CDR3 is TGCGCCAGCAGCGTGGCCGGGACAGTCTCCTACGAGCAGTACTTC. Encoded protein: CASSVAGTVSYEQYF.

The chain has TRBV7-7 and TRBJ2-7, with D tentatively TRBD2 (5 bases). Deletions cut 11 bases from V and 7 bases from J, with 24 bases between. The CDR3 sequence is 14 residues long. The germline CDR1 and CDR2 sequences are SSHAT and FNYEAQ (reference sequence). Here the CDR3 reads CAGVDKFRRGEQYF. Written as DNA, the CDR3 is TGTGCCGGAGTAGACAAGTTTCGTCGCGGGGAGCAGTACTTC.

This sequence joins TRBV28 and TRBJ2-5; 7 positions match TRBD2. CDR1 MDHEN and CDR2 SYDVKM come from the germline V gene. There are 15 residues in the CDR3. The J segment lost 10 bases and the V segment lost 5 bases, leaving 16 bases of the junction unmatched. The CDR3 sequence is CASSVAGTSISGQYF. In nucleotides, the CDR3 is TGTGCCAGCAGTGTAGCGGGCACCTCCATTTCAGGCCAGTACTTC.

The V and J genes are TRBV18 and TRBJ2-1; 9 positions agree with TRBD1. The CDR3 extends over 14 amino acids. Germline assignment: CDR1 KGHSH and CDR2 LQKENI. V was clipped by 3 bases and J by 6 bases; unmatched bases: 3. DNA of the CDR3: TGTGCCAGCTCACCGGGACAGGGTAGCAATGAGCAGTTCTTC. Amino acids: CASSPGQGSNEQFF. Looking up the rest from reference TRBV18 and TRBJ2-1 gives the full variable domain: NAGVMQNPRHLVRRRGQEARLRCSPMKGHSHVYWYRQLPEEGLKFMVYLQKENIIDESGMPKERFSAEFPKEGPSILRIQQVVRGDSAAYFCASSPGQGSNEQFFGPGTRLTVL.

This rearrangement joins TRBV6-8 to TRBJ2-7; 10 bases are a match to TRBD1. The V and J ends lost 7 bases and 4 bases, in that order; junction bases with no gene match: 4. CDR1 MNHGY and CDR2 SAAAGT come from the germline V gene. The CDR3 runs to 13 residues. CDR3 in DNA: TGTGCCAGCACAGGGGACAGGGGTTACGAGCAGTACTTC. Translation gives CASTGDRGYEQYF.

This chain joins TRBV14 and TRBJ2-4; D is possibly TRBD2 (6 bases). The V gene lost 3 bases and the J gene lost 9 bases, with 12 bases spanning the gap. The CDR3 length is 13 residues. Germline V gives CDR1 SGHDN, CDR2 FVKESK. CDR3 in DNA: TGTGCCAGCAGCCAGGGGACTGCAAGCATTCAGTACTTC. As protein: CASSQGTASIQYF. Full variable domain (outside the CDR3, taken from reference TRBV14 and TRBJ2-4): EAGVTQFPSHSVIEKGQTVTLRCDPISGHDNLYWYRRVMGKEIKFLLHFVKESKQDESGMPNNRFLAERTGGTYSTLKVQPAELEDSGVYFCASSQGTASIQYFGAGTRLSVL.

This clone was counted between two and nine times. J is TRBJ1-3 and V is TRBV2; D is perhaps TRBD1 (5 bases). The ends were cut back, 4 bases at V and 2 bases at J, with 12 bases in the middle. The CDR3 is 15 residues long. Germline V gene sequence: CDR1 SNHLY, CDR2 FYNNEI. The CDR3 bases are TGTGCCAGCAGTGGTAGGGGTACTACTGGAAACACCATATATTTT. Translation gives CASSGRGTTGNTIYF.

This clone appeared a few times. The rearrangement links TRBV5-6 to TRBJ1-4; a possible D gene is TRBD1 (6 bases). The CDR3 loop spans 13 amino acids. Looked up from germline, CDR1 is SGHDT and CDR2 is YYEEEE. V was pared by 4 bases and J by 8 bases, with 12 bases between. CDR3 nucleotides: TGTGCCAGCAGCGCAGGGGAGCGGGAAAAACTGTTTTTT. Residues: CASSAGEREKLFF.

The J gene is TRBJ1-2, the V gene TRBV28; 11 bases align to TRBD1. Looked up from germline, CDR1 is MDHEN and CDR2 is SYDVKM. The CDR3 sequence is 15 residues long. V was clipped by 5 bases and J by 3 bases; unmatched bases: 5. In DNA, the CDR3 is TGTGCCAGCAGTACACCGGGACAGGGGGACTATGGCTACACCTTC. It encodes CASSTPGQGDYGYTF.

The table lists this clone with a few counts. The rearrangement links TRBV5-1 to TRBJ2-7; 7 nucleotides line up with TRBD2. This CDR3 region has 15 residues. V lost 0 bases to trimming and J lost 7 bases; unmatched junction nucleotides: 10. The germline gives CDR1 SGHRS, CDR2 YFSETQ. The CDR3 DNA is TGCGCCAGCAGCTTGGAGGAGGCGGGAGTACGGGAGCAGTACTTC. It encodes CASSLEEAGVREQYF.

This clone was observed a handful of times. The rearrangement links TRBV7-9 to TRBJ2-5, with D possibly TRBD2 on 5 matching bases. Germline V gene lookup returns CDR1 SEHNR and CDR2 FQNEAQ (reference sequence). Trimming took 1 base from V and 0 from J, leaving 18 bases between them. This CDR3 has 18 amino acids. The CDR3 is CASSLVMAGRRYQETQYF. The CDR3 region has the DNA TGTGCCAGCAGCTTAGTTATGGCGGGCCGCAGGTACCAAGAGACCCAGTACTTC.

The genes are TRBV7-2 and TRBJ2-7; tentative D call: TRBD2 (5 bases). The CDR3 consists of 14 residues. The V gene lost 5 bases and the J gene lost 5 bases, with 16 bases spanning the gap. Germline assignment: CDR1 SGHTA and CDR2 FQGNSA. CDR3 bases: TGTGCCAGCAGCCTCCCTGGCCGGGGAAACGAGCAGTACTTC. Translation: CASSLPGRGNEQYF.

This clone was seen a handful of times. The chain recombines TRBV18 with TRBJ1-4; 8 bases map to TRBD1. After removal of 5 bases from V and 6 bases from J, the junction contained 8 bases not matched to a gene. CDR3 length: 15 residues. Germline values: CDR1 KGHSH, CDR2 LQKENI. The CDR3 bases are TGTGCCAGCTCAACCATCAGGGGGCATGATGAAAAACTGTTTTTT. Its translation: CASSTIRGHDEKLFF. The full variable domain, rest sourced from reference TRBV18 and TRBJ1-4, is NAGVMQNPRHLVRRRGQEARLRCSPMKGHSHVYWYRQLPEEGLKFMVYLQKENIIDESGMPKERFSAEFPKEGPSILRIQQVVRGDSAAYFCASSTIRGHDEKLFFGSGTQLSVL.

In the case of this clone: This sample includes further DNA sequences coding for the same CDR3. The chain recombines TRBV30 with TRBJ1-5; no clear D gene. The CDR3 runs to 13 residues. Trimming removed 3 bases from V and 2 bases from J, with 8 bases in between. From germline, CDR1 is GTSNPN and CDR2 SVGIG (reference sequence). CDR3 sequence (DNA): TGTGCCTGGAGCACCCGGGGCAATCAGCCCCAGCATTTT. Translating gives CAWSTRGNQPQHF.

V and J are TRBV30 and TRBJ2-1; 7 positions agree with TRBD2. CDR1 is GTSNPN and CDR2 is SVGIG in the germline V gene (reference sequence). The CDR3 is 16 residues long. V was clipped by 0 bases and J by 5 bases; unmatched bases: 10. The CDR3 DNA is TGTGCCTGGAGTGTACTTGAAGCGGGAACCCACAATGAGCAGTTCTTC. This translates into CAWSVLEAGTHNEQFF.

The chain carries TRBV7-9 and TRBJ2-2; 7 nucleotides match TRBD1. Trimming at V came to 1 base and at J to 3 bases, leaving 2 bases not matched to a gene. The CDR3 totals 15 residues. The germline V gene encodes CDR1 SEHNR and CDR2 FQNEAQ (reference sequence). This CDR3 is CASSLVGGYTGELFF. In DNA, the CDR3 is TGTGCCAGCAGCTTAGTAGGGGGCTACACCGGGGAGCTGTTTTTT.

V gene TRBV7-9 combines with J gene TRBJ1-5, with D possibly TRBD1 on 5 matching bases. The CDR3 runs to 16 residues. Trimming cost V 1 base and J 1 base, with 11 bases left between them. Germline CDR1 is SEHNR and CDR2 is FQNEAQ (reference sequence). The CDR3: CASSLVGGGSNQPQHF. As DNA, the CDR3 is TGTGCCAGCAGCTTAGTTGGGGGAGGAAGCAATCAGCCCCAGCATTTT. Full variable domain (outside the CDR3, taken from reference TRBV7-9 and TRBJ1-5): DTGVSQNPRHKITKRGQNVTFRCDPISEHNRLYWYRQTLGQGPEFLTYFQNEAQLEKSRLLSDRFSAERPKGSFSTLEIQRTEQGDSAMYLCASSLVGGGSNQPQHFGDGTRLSIL.